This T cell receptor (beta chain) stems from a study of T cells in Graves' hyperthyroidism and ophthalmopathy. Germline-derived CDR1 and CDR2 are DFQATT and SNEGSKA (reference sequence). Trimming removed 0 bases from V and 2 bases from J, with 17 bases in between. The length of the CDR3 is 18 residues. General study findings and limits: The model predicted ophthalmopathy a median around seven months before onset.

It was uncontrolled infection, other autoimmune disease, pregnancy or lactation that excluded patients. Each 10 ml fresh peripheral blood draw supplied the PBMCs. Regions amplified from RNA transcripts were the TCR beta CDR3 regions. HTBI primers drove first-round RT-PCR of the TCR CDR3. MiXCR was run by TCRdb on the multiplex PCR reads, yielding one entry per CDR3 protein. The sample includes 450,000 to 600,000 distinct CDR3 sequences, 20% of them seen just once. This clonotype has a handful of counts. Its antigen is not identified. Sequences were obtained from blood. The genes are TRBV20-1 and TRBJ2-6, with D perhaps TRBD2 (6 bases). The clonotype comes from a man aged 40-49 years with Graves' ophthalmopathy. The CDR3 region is CSARDPILGGTGANVLTF. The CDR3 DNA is TGCAGTGCTAGAGATCCGATCTTGGGGGGAACTGGGGCCAACGTCCTGACTTTC.